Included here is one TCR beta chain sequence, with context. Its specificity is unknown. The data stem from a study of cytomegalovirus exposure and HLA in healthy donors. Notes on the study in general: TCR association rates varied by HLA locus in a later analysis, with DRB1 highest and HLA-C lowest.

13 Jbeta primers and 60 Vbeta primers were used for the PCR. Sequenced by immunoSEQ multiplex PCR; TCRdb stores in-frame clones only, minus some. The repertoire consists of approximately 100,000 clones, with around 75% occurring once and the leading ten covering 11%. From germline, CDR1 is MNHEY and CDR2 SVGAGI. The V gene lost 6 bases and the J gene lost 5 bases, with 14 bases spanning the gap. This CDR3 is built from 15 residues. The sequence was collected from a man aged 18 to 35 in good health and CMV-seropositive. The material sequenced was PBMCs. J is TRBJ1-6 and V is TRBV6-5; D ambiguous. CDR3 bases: TGTGCCAGCAGCTCGGGTCAGAAGGATAATTCACCCCTCCACTTT. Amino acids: CASSSGQKDNSPLHF.